These 12 T cell receptor beta chains originate from one sample sequenced in a study of CXCR3-negative and CXCR3-positive naive CD8 T cells (dated by TCRdb to the late 2010s). Results the study describes overall, beyond this receptor: TRB CDR3s from CXCR3-positive naive cells showed higher hydrophobicity (lower Kidera factor 4), lower energy, and higher strength and volume indices than CXCR3-negative naive cells.

Their antigen targets remain unknown. Sequencing instrument: NextSeq 550. The Human TCR Profiling Kit (MiLaboratory) was used to prepare UMI-labeled 5' RACE TRB cDNA libraries. Reprocessed by TCRdb, the reads give a single entry per CDR3 protein sequence, without DNA. For this sample, the table gives about 89,000 distinct CDR3 sequences. Together, the top ten hold over 0.4% of the sample. The sample was naive CXCR3+ CD8+ T cells from blood. This specimen's cell subset or site label, per the study, means: CD45RO-CCR7+CD27+CD95- naive CD8+ T cells expressing CXCR3 (TNR3+). These TCRs come from a human donor in good health. Some clones in this sample may be carry-over from other donors' samples.

The gene calls are TRBV12-3 or TRBV12-4 and TRBJ2-1; TCRdb picks TRBD1, but there is no DNA to check that call. The CDR3 length is 12 residues. Here the CDR3 reads CASSQGAPEQFF.

The V gene is TRBV28, the J gene TRBJ2-7; TCRdb picks TRBD1, but there is no DNA to check that call. Looked up from germline, CDR1 is MDHEN and CDR2 is SYDVKM. This CDR3 region has 16 residues. CDR3 amino acids: CASSFTVPIDNYEQYF.

The V and J genes are TRBV7-9 and TRBJ1-5. This CDR3 comprises 16 residues. Germline V gene data show CDR1 as SEHNR and CDR2 as FQNEAQ (reference sequence). Here the CDR3 reads CASSSTRREINQPQHF. Full variable domain (missing parts from reference TRBV7-9 and TRBJ1-5): DTGVSQNPRHKITKRGQNVTFRCDPISEHNRLYWYRQTLGQGPEFLTYFQNEAQLEKSRLLSDRFSAERPKGSFSTLEIQRTEQGDSAMYLCASSSTRREINQPQHFGDGTRLSIL.

The rearrangement joins TRBV29-1 to TRBJ2-7. CDR3 length equals 12 residues. The germline V gene encodes CDR1 SQVTM and CDR2 ANQGSEA. The CDR3: CSAQDGDYEQYF.

The chain links TRBV12-3 or TRBV12-4 to TRBJ2-7. The CDR3 is 14 residues long. CDR3: CASSLSGKRYEQYF.

The chain links TRBV19 to TRBJ1-2. The CDR3 length is 16 residues. Germline V gene data show CDR1 as LNHDA and CDR2 as SQIVND (reference sequence). This CDR3 is CASKLVSGPSRGDYTF.

This chain joins TRBV21-1 and TRBJ2-4; TCRdb picks TRBD2, but there is no DNA to check that call. TRBV21-1 is a pseudogene segment. The CDR3 runs 17 residues. CDR3 region: CASSKWLAGRGKNIQYF.

The chain joins TRBV28 to TRBJ2-7; TCRdb outputs TRBD2, but without DNA this stays unchecked. The CDR3 covers 15 residues. The germline CDR1 and CDR2 sequences are MDHEN and SYDVKM. The CDR3 loop reads CASISPSATLYEQYF.

The chain combines TRBV27 with TRBJ2-7. CDR1 and CDR2 from the germline V gene are MNHEY and SMNVEV (reference sequence). The CDR3 spans 12 residues. CDR3: CASSLSGDEQYF.

This chain uses TRBV6-5 with TRBJ2-2. Germline values: CDR1 MNHEY, CDR2 SVGAGI. The CDR3 has 14 residues. CDR3 protein: CASSYAVRTGELFF.

The J gene is TRBJ2-7, the V gene TRBV5-1. There are 14 residues in the CDR3. Looked up from germline, CDR1 is SGHRS and CDR2 is YFSETQ. The chain's CDR3 is CASSLGDGYYEQYF.

This chain joins TRBV27 and TRBJ2-7; TCRdb's assignment of TRBD1 cannot be checked, as there is no DNA. Germline V lookup: CDR1 MNHEY, CDR2 SMNVEV (reference sequence). The CDR3 loop spans 15 amino acids. The CDR3 here is CASSRFRGVGIEQYF.